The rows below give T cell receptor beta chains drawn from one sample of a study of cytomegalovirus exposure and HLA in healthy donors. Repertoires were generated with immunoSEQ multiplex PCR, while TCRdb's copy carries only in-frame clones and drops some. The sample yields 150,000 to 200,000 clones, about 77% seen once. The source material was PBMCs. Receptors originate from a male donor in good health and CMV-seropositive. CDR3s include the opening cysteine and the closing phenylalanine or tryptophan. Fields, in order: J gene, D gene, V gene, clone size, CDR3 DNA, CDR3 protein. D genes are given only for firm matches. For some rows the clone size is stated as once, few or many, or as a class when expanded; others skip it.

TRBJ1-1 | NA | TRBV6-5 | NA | TGTGCCAGCAGTTATACGACAGGAACCATGAACACTGAAGCTTTCTTT | CASSYTTGTMNTEAFF
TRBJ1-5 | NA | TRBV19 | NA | TGTGCCAGTACCTCTGGGGGCACACCTCTCAATCAGCCCCAGCATTTT | CASTSGGTPLNQPQHF
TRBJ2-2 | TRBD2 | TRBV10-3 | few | TGTGCCTATCGGGTCCGGGAGGCCGGGGAGCTGTTTTTT | CAYRVREAGELFF
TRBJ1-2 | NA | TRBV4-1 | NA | TGCGCCAGCAGCCTATCCCAGGCTTACGCCGATAACTATGGCTACACCTTC | CASSLSQAYADNYGYTF
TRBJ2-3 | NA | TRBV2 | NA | TGTGCCAGCAGTGAACAGCCCGCCGGAGGAGAAGGAGATACGCAGTATTTT | CASSEQPAGGEGDTQYF
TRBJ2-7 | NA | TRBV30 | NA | TGTGCCTGGAGTATGGGCCTCTCGCGCTACGAGCAGTACTTC | CAWSMGLSRYEQYF
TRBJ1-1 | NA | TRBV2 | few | TGTGCCAGCATTAGGACAGCCGACACTGAAGCTTTCTTT | CASIRTADTEAFF
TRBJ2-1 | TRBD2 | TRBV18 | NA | TGTGCCAGCTCCGACGGGGGGGCGGAAGGTGAGCAGTTCTTC | CASSDGGAEGEQFF
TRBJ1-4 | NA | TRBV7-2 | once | TGTGCCAGCAGCTTAGCTTCAGGGTGGAGTGAAAAACTGTTTTTT | CASSLASGWSEKLFF
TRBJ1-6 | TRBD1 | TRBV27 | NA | TGTGCCAGCAGTCCCAGACAGGGGGCAAGATTGACAAATTCACCCCTCCACTTT | CASSPRQGARLTNSPLHF
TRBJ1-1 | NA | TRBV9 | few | TGTGCCAGCAGCCCCTCAGGGTGGTATATGAACACTGAAGCTTTCTTT | CASSPSGWYMNTEAFF
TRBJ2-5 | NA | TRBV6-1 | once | TGTGCCAGCAGTGACCCCCCGGGTGGTGGGCAGTACTTC | CASSDPPGGGQYF
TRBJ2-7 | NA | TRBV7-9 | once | TGTGCCAGCAGCCCCCCCGACAGCGCGAGCTCCTACGAGCAGTACTTC | CASSPPDSASSYEQYF
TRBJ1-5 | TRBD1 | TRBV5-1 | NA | TGCGCCAGCAGCCCGGGGCCACAGGGGGGTCAGCCCCAGCATTTT | CASSPGPQGGQPQHF
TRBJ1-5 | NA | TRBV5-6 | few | TGTGCCAGCAGCTCCCCCCAGGAGCCCCAGCATTTT | CASSSPQEPQHF
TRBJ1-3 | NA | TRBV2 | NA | TGTGCCAGCAGTGAGAGACTAACTGGAAACACCATATATTTT | CASSERLTGNTIYF
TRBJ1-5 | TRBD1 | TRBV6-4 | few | TGTGCCACCGGACAGGGGAATCAGCCCCAGCATTTT | CATGQGNQPQHF
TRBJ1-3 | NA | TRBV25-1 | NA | TGTGCCAGCAGCGCACGGAACACCATATATTTT | CASSARNTIYF
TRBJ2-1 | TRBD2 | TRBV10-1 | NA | TGCGCCAGCAGTGTAGGCGGGGGGGCCATAAATGAGCAGTTCTTC | CASSVGGGAINEQFF
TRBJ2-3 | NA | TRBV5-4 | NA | TGTGCCAGCAGCTTACAGAGCACAGATACGCAGTATTTT | CASSLQSTDTQYF
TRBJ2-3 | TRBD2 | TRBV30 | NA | TGTGCCTGGAGTGAGACTAGCGCCGGAGGCACAGATACGCAGTATTTT | CAWSETSAGGTDTQYF
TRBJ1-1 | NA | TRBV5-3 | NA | TGCGCCAGCAGCCAAGAATGGGGGGGTAACACTGAAGCTTTCTTT | CASSQEWGGNTEAFF
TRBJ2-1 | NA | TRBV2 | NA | TGTGCCATTAGGGACTCCCGCTCCTACAATGAGCAGTTCTTC | CAIRDSRSYNEQFF
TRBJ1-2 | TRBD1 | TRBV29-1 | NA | TGCAGGGCGCTGACAGGGGACTATGGCTACACCTTC | CRALTGDYGYTF
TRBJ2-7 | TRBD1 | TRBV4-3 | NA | TGCGCCAGCAGCCAGGACAGGAAGTTTTACGAGCAGTACTTC | CASSQDRKFYEQYF
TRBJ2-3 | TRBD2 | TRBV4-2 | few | TGTGCCAGCAGCCAAGACTATAGCGGGGGATCAGATACGCAGTATTTT | CASSQDYSGGSDTQYF
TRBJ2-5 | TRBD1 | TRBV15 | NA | TGTGCCACCAGCAGAGGACGGGACAGAGAAGAGACCCAGTACTTC | CATSRGRDREETQYF
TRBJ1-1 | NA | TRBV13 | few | TGTGCCAGCAGCTTAGTGGACTTTGAAGCTTTCTTT | CASSLVDFEAFF
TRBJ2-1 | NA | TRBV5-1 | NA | TGCGCCAGCAGCTCGACTACAGGGATCTCCTACAATGAGCAGTTCTTC | CASSSTTGISYNEQFF
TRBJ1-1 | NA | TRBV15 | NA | TGTGCCACCAGCAGAGGGGCAAGGGGTGAAGCTTTCTTT | CATSRGARGEAFF
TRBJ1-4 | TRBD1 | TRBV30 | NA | TGTGCCTGGAGTATCGGGACAGGGGGCTCCCAAGGGGAAAAACTGTTTTTT | CAWSIGTGGSQGEKLFF
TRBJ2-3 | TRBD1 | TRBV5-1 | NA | TGCGCCAGCAGCTTGGATTGGGACAGGGTCGATACGCAGTATTTT | CASSLDWDRVDTQYF
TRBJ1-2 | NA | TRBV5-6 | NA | TGTGCCAGCAGCTTTGGGCGGGGACTTCGTACAAATGGCTACACCTTC | CASSFGRGLRTNGYTF
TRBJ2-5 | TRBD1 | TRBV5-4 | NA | TGTGCCAGCAGCCGAGGGACAGCCCAAGAGACCCAGTACTTC | CASSRGTAQETQYF
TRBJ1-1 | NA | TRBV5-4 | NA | TGTGCCAGCAGCTTGCGGAACACTGAAGCTTTCTTT | CASSLRNTEAFF
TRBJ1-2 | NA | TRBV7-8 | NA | TGTGCCAGCAGCTTAGGGACTTCTAGCTATGGCTACACCTTC | CASSLGTSSYGYTF
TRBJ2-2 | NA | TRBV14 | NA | TGTGCCAGCAGCCAAGATGGCGACTATAACTTCGCCGGGGAGCTGTTTTTT | CASSQDGDYNFAGELFF
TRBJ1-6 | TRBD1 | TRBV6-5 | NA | TGTGCCAGCAGCGGGACAGGGTCCTATAATTCACCCCTCCACTTT | CASSGTGSYNSPLHF
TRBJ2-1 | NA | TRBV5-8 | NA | TGTGCCAGCAGGTTGCGGGTGGGGGGATACAATGAGCAGTTCTTC | CASRLRVGGYNEQFF
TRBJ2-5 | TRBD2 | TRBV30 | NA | TGTGCCTGGGTTCCCGGACTAGCGGGGGGGCCGTTAATGGGGACCCAGTACTTC | CAWVPGLAGGPLMGTQYF
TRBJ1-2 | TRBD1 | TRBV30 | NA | TGTGCCTGGAGTCGAGAAAGGGGGCGCTATGGCTACACCTTC | CAWSRERGRYGYTF
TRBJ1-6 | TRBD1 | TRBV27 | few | TGTGCCAGCAGTTTAAGTGGGACAGGGCTTAATTCACCCCTCCACTTT | CASSLSGTGLNSPLHF
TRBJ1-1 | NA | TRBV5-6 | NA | TGTGCCAGCAGCTTGGGTCGGGGGGGAACTGAAGCTTTCTTT | CASSLGRGGTEAFF
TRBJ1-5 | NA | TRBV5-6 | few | TGTGCCAGCAGTCATGGGGGGGGGAGCAATCAGCCCCAGCATTTT | CASSHGGGSNQPQHF
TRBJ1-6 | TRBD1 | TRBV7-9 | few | TGTGCCAGCAGCCCCGACGGGACAGGGGGAAAATCACCCCTCCACTTT | CASSPDGTGGKSPLHF
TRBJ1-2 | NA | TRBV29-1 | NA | TGCAGCGTTCACTTGACAGACCAAATCTATGGCTACACCTTC | CSVHLTDQIYGYTF
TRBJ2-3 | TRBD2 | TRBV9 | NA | TGTGCCAGCAGCGTGGGACTAGCGGGGGGAAGCGATACGCAGTATTTT | CASSVGLAGGSDTQYF
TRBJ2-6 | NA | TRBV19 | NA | TGTGCCACCCAGGAGGCTGCTACTGGGGCCAACGTCCTGACTTTC | CATQEAATGANVLTF